A selection of T cell receptor beta chains follows, all from one sample in a study of cytomegalovirus exposure and HLA in healthy donors. Profiling relied on immunoSEQ multiplex PCR, and the TCRdb table lists in-frame clones only, not all of them. The sample records about 47,000 clones, 80% to 95% being singletons. The sequenced sample was PBMCs. The receptors originated from a man between 18 and 29 years old in good health and CMV-seronegative. CDR3s include the opening cysteine and the closing phenylalanine or tryptophan. D genes are given only for firm matches. Clone size, where shown, is once, few, many, or a class for clones that have expanded.

TRBV23-1	TRBD1	TRBJ1-5	NA	CASSLRDRVRNQPQHF	TGCGCCAGCAGTCTCCGGGACAGGGTACGAAATCAGCCCCAGCATTTT
TRBV4-2	TRBD2	TRBJ2-1	NA	CASSQVLAGGFTYNEQFF	TGTGCCAGCAGCCAAGTACTAGCGGGGGGGTTCACCTACAATGAGCAGTTCTTC
TRBV2	TRBD1	TRBJ2-2	NA	CASSYRGLNTGELFF	TGTGCCAGCAGTTACAGGGGCTTGAACACCGGGGAGCTGTTTTTT
TRBV5-4	NA	TRBJ2-2	few	CASSPTRTSTGELFF	TGTGCCAGCAGCCCCACTCGGACTTCCACCGGGGAGCTGTTTTTT
TRBV5-4	TRBD2	TRBJ2-3	NA	CASSPGLAGALTDTQYF	TGTGCCAGCAGCCCAGGACTAGCGGGGGCCCTCACAGATACGCAGTATTTT
TRBV6-5	NA	TRBJ2-7	NA	CASSYSFQGQYF	TGTGCCAGCAGTTACAGTTTCCAGGGTCAGTACTTC
TRBV7-9	TRBD1	TRBJ1-3	NA	CASSLVATGSGNTIYF	TGTGCCAGCAGCTTAGTTGCGACAGGGTCCGGAAACACCATATATTTT
TRBV21-1	NA	TRBJ2-7	NA	CASSEPDRAFGYEQYF	TGTGCCAGCAGCGAGCCCGACAGGGCGTTCGGCTACGAGCAGTACTTC
TRBV5-1	NA	TRBJ2-7	NA	CASNLDSYEQYF	TGCGCCAGCAACTTGGACAGTTACGAGCAGTACTTC
TRBV6-1	NA	TRBJ1-1	NA	CASSEMRTVNTEAFF	TGTGCCAGCAGTGAAATGAGGACAGTCAACACTGAAGCTTTCTTT
TRBV18	NA	TRBJ1-1	NA	CASYTGQNTEAFF	TGTGCCAGCTATACCGGACAGAACACTGAAGCTTTCTTT
TRBV19	TRBD1	TRBJ1-1	NA	CASRQGAGTEAFF	TGTGCCAGCCGCCAGGGGGCGGGTACTGAAGCTTTCTTT
TRBV27	NA	TRBJ1-2	NA	CASSDQGFGGYTF	TGTGCCAGCAGCGATCAGGGATTCGGTGGCTACACCTTC
TRBV15	NA	TRBJ2-7	NA	CATSRDPGQFYEQYF	TGTGCCACCAGCAGAGATCCGGGACAATTTTACGAGCAGTACTTC
TRBV19	TRBD1	TRBJ1-1	once	CASWDRGEAFF	TGTGCCAGTTGGGACAGGGGTGAAGCTTTCTTT
TRBV18	TRBD1	TRBJ1-2	NA	CASSRTGKISYGYTF	TGTGCCAGCTCAAGGACAGGAAAAATTTCATATGGCTACACCTTC
TRBV5-1	TRBD1	TRBJ2-3	NA	CASRSGTGVGSDTQYF	TGCGCCAGCAGATCCGGGACAGGCGTCGGGTCAGATACGCAGTATTTT
TRBV6-5	NA	TRBJ1-2	NA	CASSTGHLYGYTF	TGTGCCAGCAGTACCGGACACCTCTATGGCTACACCTTC
TRBV6-5	NA	TRBJ1-1	NA	CASSSQGSNTEAFF	TGTGCCAGCAGTTCCCAGGGGTCGAACACTGAAGCTTTCTTT
TRBV11-2	NA	TRBJ1-5	NA	CASSNRDKPQHF	TGTGCCAGCAGCAACAGGGATAAGCCCCAGCATTTT
TRBV7-6	NA	TRBJ2-1	NA	CASSLVVSQSSYNEQFF	TGTGCCAGCAGCTTAGTAGTGAGTCAAAGCTCCTACAATGAGCAGTTCTTC
TRBV4-1	NA	TRBJ2-3	few	CASSQDPQDTQYF	TGCGCCAGCAGCCAAGATCCCCAAGATACGCAGTATTTT
TRBV11-2	NA	TRBJ1-2	NA	CASSLEAGVYGYTF	TGTGCCAGCAGCTTAGAGGCAGGGGTTTATGGCTACACCTTC
TRBV6-6	NA	TRBJ1-6	NA	CAHRGQNNNSPLHF	TGTGCCCACAGAGGGCAGAATAATAATTCACCCCTCCACTTT
TRBV6-5	TRBD2	TRBJ2-3	NA	CASGAGGARDTQYF	TGTGCCAGCGGAGCGGGGGGGGCAAGAGATACGCAGTATTTT
TRBV4-1	TRBD1	TRBJ2-2	NA	CASRTGTVNTGELFF	TGCGCCAGCAGGACCGGGACAGTAAACACCGGGGAGCTGTTTTTT
TRBV27	NA	TRBJ2-1	NA	CASRKGPSDGEQFF	TGTGCCAGCAGAAAGGGGCCTAGCGATGGGGAGCAGTTCTTC
TRBV19	TRBD2	TRBJ2-1	NA	CASSIIAGVRNEQFF	TGTGCCAGTAGTATAATTGCGGGAGTTCGGAATGAGCAGTTCTTC
TRBV6-4	TRBD2	TRBJ2-3	NA	CASRLTSGGTDTQYF	TGTGCCAGCAGATTGACTAGCGGGGGCACAGATACGCAGTATTTT
TRBV7-9	NA	TRBJ2-3	NA	CASSFGALGSDTQYF	TGTGCCAGCAGCTTTGGGGCGTTGGGCTCAGATACGCAGTATTTT
TRBV11-1	NA	TRBJ2-2	NA	CASSSNGHNTGELFF	TGTGCCAGCAGCTCTAATGGGCATAACACCGGGGAGCTGTTTTTT
TRBV4-3	NA	TRBJ2-7	once	CASSQDPWPEQYF	TGCGCCAGCAGCCAAGATCCCTGGCCCGAGCAGTACTTC
TRBV11-2	TRBD1	TRBJ2-6	once	CASRPGTGGAGANVLTF	TGTGCCAGCAGACCCGGGACAGGGGGCGCTGGGGCCAACGTCCTGACTTTC
TRBV9	NA	TRBJ2-7	NA	CASNAEESFRYEQYF	TGTGCCAGCAACGCGGAAGAATCTTTCCGATACGAGCAGTACTTC
TRBV2	NA	TRBJ2-5	few	CASVFYEAVTGWPQETQYF	TGTGCCAGCGTTTTTTATGAGGCGGTCACTGGCTGGCCCCAAGAGACCCAGTACTTC
TRBV12-5	TRBD1	TRBJ2-1	NA	CASGLKLHRGSYRNEQFF	TGTGCTAGTGGTTTGAAGCTTCACAGGGGAAGTTACAGGAATGAGCAGTTCTTC
TRBV7-2	TRBD2	TRBJ2-5	NA	CASSLGMLREAAKTQYF	TGTGCCAGCAGCTTAGGAATGTTGCGGGAGGCTGCGAAGACCCAGTACTTC
TRBV18	NA	TRBJ1-1	NA	CASSPIDTEAFF	TGTGCCAGCTCACCAATAGACACTGAAGCTTTCTTT
TRBV7-9	NA	TRBJ2-1	NA	CASSLVTDNTGSSYNEQFF	TGTGCCAGCAGCTTAGTCACGGACAATACAGGGAGCTCCTACAATGAGCAGTTCTTC
TRBV4-3	NA	TRBJ2-3	NA	CASSQDGVVSRDTQYF	TGCGCCAGCAGCCAAGACGGGGTAGTCTCACGAGATACGCAGTATTTT
TRBV4-2	TRBD2	TRBJ2-7	NA	CASSQGPAGGRHEQYF	TGTGCCAGCAGCCAAGGCCCAGCGGGGGGGCGGCACGAGCAGTACTTC
TRBV19	NA	TRBJ2-2	NA	CASSTGDPGELFF	TGTGCCAGTAGTACAGGGGACCCCGGGGAGCTGTTTTTT
TRBV19	TRBD1	TRBJ1-2	NA	CASSMPGQNYGYTF	TGTGCCAGTAGTATGCCGGGACAGAACTATGGCTACACCTTC
TRBV27	NA	TRBJ1-2	once	CASSPSFGAGYTF	TGTGCCAGCAGTCCCTCGTTTGGGGCTGGCTACACCTTC
TRBV11-2	NA	TRBJ2-7	once	CASSISGSYEQYF	TGTGCCAGCAGCATTAGCGGTTCCTACGAGCAGTACTTC
TRBV7-9	NA	TRBJ1-1	NA	CASSLTGVYEAFF	TGTGCCAGCAGCTTAACCGGGGTCTATGAAGCTTTCTTT
TRBV7-3	TRBD2	TRBJ2-3	NA	CASSLGLANADTQYF	TGTGCCAGCAGCTTGGGACTAGCGAACGCAGATACGCAGTATTTT
TRBV6-5	TRBD2	TRBJ2-3	NA	CASSYGSGGSTDTQYF	TGTGCCAGCAGTTACGGTAGCGGGGGAAGCACAGATACGCAGTATTTT
TRBV7-2	TRBD1	TRBJ2-7	NA	CASSLDTGALPYEQYF	TGTGCCAGCAGCTTAGACACAGGGGCCCTACCCTACGAGCAGTACTTC
TRBV18	TRBD1	TRBJ1-4	NA	CASSPPRGTGLTKLFF	TGTGCCAGCTCACCACCACGGGGGACAGGGCTTACAAAACTGTTTTTT
TRBV7-9	NA	TRBJ2-1	once	CASSLTDRQFF	TGTGCCAGCAGCCTTACAGACCGACAGTTCTTC